This TCR beta chain was documented in a study of OX40 agonist ivuxolimab in advanced cancers. At the level of the study: Ivuxolimab was administered intravenously to patients at 0.01 to 10 mg/kg every 2 weeks. Study results and caveats: The average count of expanded clones was higher among CD8+ T cells than among CD4+. Dosing at 0.1 to 3.0 mg/kg was accompanied by clonal expansion of CD4+ and CD8+ blood T cells by week 6.

The table came from immunoSEQ multiplex PCR; TCRdb's copy has only in-frame clones and leaves some out. This sample has approximately 84,000 clones; roughly nine tenths occur once, and the top ten carry 0.19%. The CDR3 length is 13 residues. Germline assignment: CDR1 SGDLS and CDR2 YYNGEE. V was pared by 0 bases and J by 7 bases, with 7 bases between. A note on this clone: The target antigen is unknown.

Sequencing was performed on CD4+ or CD8+ T cells sorted from blood, taken in a trial of the OX40 agonist ivuxolimab. This clonotype originated in an adult with an advanced solid tumor such as melanoma, head and neck, liver or kidney cancer. The chain employs TRBV9 and TRBJ2-2; TRBD1 is a possible D gene (6 bases). CDR3 protein: CASSVDRDGELFF. CDR3 DNA sequence: TGTGCCAGCAGCGTAGACAGGGACGGGGAGCTGTTTTTT. The variable domain in full, with the rest retrieved from reference TRBV9 and TRBJ2-2, is DSGVTQTPKHLITATGQRVTLRCSPRSGDLSVYWYQQSLDQGLQFLIQYYNGEERAKGNILERFSAQQFPDLHSELNLSSLELGDSALYFCASSVDRDGELFFGEGSRLTVL.